This T cell receptor beta chain derives from a study of blood T cell repertoires in COVID-19. Study-wide context: From the United States, Italy and Spain came samples of acute and convalescent COVID-19. The cDNA or gDNA used as material had been derived from T cells, B-cell-depleted T cells, or PBMCs.

CDR3 size: 15 residues. The germline gives CDR1 KGHSH, CDR2 LQKENI. Trimming took 3 bases from V and 4 from J; bases not matched to a gene: 7. Per the original methods: Amplified reference gene primers provided the basis for estimating nucleated cell counts. Assay used: immunoSEQ multiplex PCR; TCRdb lists only in-frame clones, some missing. That table supplies the V and J calls and clone size; D and trimming were determined from the DNA. The sample shows about 35,000 clones, more than 80% of them seen only once. J is TRBJ1-2 and V is TRBV18; 8 positions match TRBD1. The clonotype comes from a man in his fifties or sixties with active or convalescent COVID-19. What was sequenced was peripheral blood. The CDR3 nucleotides are TGTGCCAGCTCACCCGGACAGGGTTTGAGCTATGGCTACACCTTC. It encodes CASSPGQGLSYGYTF.